The 7 T cell receptor beta chains presented below share a single source sample, sequenced in a study. TCRdb independently ran MiXCR on the RT-PCR reads; one entry per CDR3 protein. The table includes about 680,000 distinct CDR3 sequences, approximately 15% detected once. Sequencing was done on a sample of memory CD4+ T cells from blood. All receptors come from a female donor in good health, serving as a healthy control.

The chain carries TRBV3-1 and TRBJ2-4, with 8 bases identical to TRBD2. Looked up from germline, CDR1 is LGHDT and CDR2 is YNNKEL (reference sequence). Losses at the gene ends were 0 bases for V and 10 bases for J; bases not matched to a gene: 5. CDR3 length: 14 residues. CDR3: CASSQDIASGIQYF. CDR3 DNA: TGTGCCAGCAGCCAAGATATCGCTAGCGGGATTCAGTACTTC. Drawing the rest from reference TRBV3-1 and TRBJ2-4, the complete variable domain is DTAVSQTPKYLVTQMGNDKSIKCEQNLGHDTMYWYKQDSKKFLKIMFSYNNKELIINETVPNRFSPKSPDKAHLNLHINSLELGDSAVYFCASSQDIASGIQYFGAGTRLSVL.

The chain links TRBV5-1 to TRBJ2-1, with D perhaps matching TRBD1 or TRBD2 (6 bases each). This CDR3 has 16 residues. The V end lost 4 bases, the J end lost 0 bases, and 14 bases lay between the germline ends. CDR1 is SGHRS and CDR2 is YFSETQ in the germline V gene. CDR3 in amino acids: CASSPGATSSYNEQFF. DNA of the CDR3: TGCGCCAGCAGCCCGGGGGCCACCAGCTCCTACAATGAGCAGTTCTTC.

The V call is TRBV5-5, the J call TRBJ2-3; no definite D call. This CDR3 contains 13 residues. Germline lookup yields CDR1 SGHKS and CDR2 YYEKEE (reference sequence). V shed 4 bases and J shed 9 bases, with 15 bases lying between them. As DNA, the CDR3 is TGTGCCAGCAGCGGCGAAGGGTCGGAAACGCAGTATTTT. Translating it yields CASSGEGSETQYF.

This clonotype was seen more than once but under ten times. Here the CDR3 reads CAISEGQGISGNTIYF. CDR3 coding DNA: TGTGCCATCAGTGAGGGACAGGGGATAAGTGGAAACACCATATATTTT. The chain joins TRBV10-3 to TRBJ1-3, with TRBD1 identical over 9 bases. CDR1 is ENHRY and CDR2 is SYGVKD in the germline V gene. This CDR3 contains 16 residues. The trim removed 2 bases at V and 3 bases at J, leaving 5 bases unmatched.

CDR3 coding DNA: TGCAGTGCTAGAGATCAGGACCAGTCTAATAGCAATCAGCCCCAGCATTTT. Translated: CSARDQDQSNSNQPQHF. V and J are TRBV20-1 and TRBJ1-5; D not certain. V lost 0 bases and J 0 bases, leaving 15 bases between the germline ends. In germline, CDR1 is DFQATT, CDR2 SNEGSKA (reference sequence). There are 17 residues in the CDR3.

This clonotype showed up just a few times. V and J are TRBV10-3 and TRBJ1-1, with TRBD1 matching over 8 bases. This CDR3 region has 14 residues. J gave up 3 bases and V 7 bases, and 7 bases lay outside the gene matches. The germline CDR1 and CDR2 sequences are ENHRY and SYGVKD. The CDR3 DNA sequence: TGTGCCATCACCGGGACAGGACTCCACACTGAAGCTTTCTTT. Its translation is CAITGTGLHTEAFF.

This clonotype was seen repeatedly, ten times or more. V is TRBV4-3 and J is TRBJ2-1, with D possibly called TRBD1 or TRBD2 (5 bases each). Germline V gene data show CDR1 as LGHNA and CDR2 as YSLEER. This CDR3 contains 15 residues. V shed 3 bases and J shed 7 bases, with 16 bases lying between them. The CDR3 DNA sequence: TGCGCCAGCAGCCAGGGTGGTTGGGGGAGTAATGAGCAGTTCTTC. Encoded protein: CASSQGGWGSNEQFF.